This entry is about one T cell receptor (beta chain). Its antigen remains unknown. These data are taken from a study of T cells in localized non-small cell lung cancer. Study-level points and caveats: Measurement of T cell clonality placed uninvolved adjacent lung highest, above the level in tumor. Higher blood T cell density tracked longer overall survival.

Using immunoSEQ multiplex PCR, the repertoire was profiled, and TCRdb retains in-frame clones only, with some absent. The sample yields 78,000 or so clones, approximately 84% seen once. This specimen was peripheral blood, taken before any cancer treatment. This TCR was sampled from a man aged 35-75 years with stage I lung adenocarcinoma.

The CDR3 sequence: CASRGVGQGSYEQYF. DNA for the CDR3: TGTGCCAGCAGGGGCGTTGGACAGGGCTCCTACGAGCAGTACTTC. The chain couples TRBV6-1 to TRBJ2-7; 8 positions match TRBD1. Germline V gene lookup returns CDR1 MNHNS and CDR2 SASEGT. This CDR3 has 15 residues. V dropped 6 bases and J dropped 0; count of bases not matched to a gene: 7.